This entry is about one T cell receptor beta chain. The antigen is unknown. This CDR3 has 14 amino acids. Trimming shortened V by 6 bases and J by 15 bases, and 25 bases separated the two germline ends. Germline assignment: CDR1 SGHNT and CDR2 YYREEE (reference sequence). Original processing methods: ImmunoSEQ only sent back junction sequences with no quality scores, so filtering was done differently. Repertoires were generated with immunoSEQ multiplex PCR, while TCRdb's copy carries only in-frame clones and drops some. The DNA gave D and trimming, while V, J and clone size come from that table. The data show millions of clones, over 85% seen once. This entry belongs to a study of shared clonotypes between healthy human individuals. Study findings and constraints: The four-donor shared clonotypes exceeded non-shared clonotypes in generation probability, with non-shared ones scoring lower.

Each donor was a Caucasian adult residing in Nashville, Tennessee. Input material: naive CD4+ T cells sorted from blood. The subset denotes: CD45RA+ positively selected. The clonotype originates from a man younger than 30 in good health. V and J are TRBV5-4 and TRBJ2-1; possibly TRBD1 or TRBD2 for D (5 bases each). In nucleotides, the CDR3 is TGTGCCAGCACCCCGTTTCGGGACGAATCGGAGTGGTTCTTC. Its translation is CASTPFRDESEWFF.